Each of the 12 T cell receptor beta chains below was sequenced from the same sample in a study of blood T cell repertoires in COVID-19. Here immunoSEQ multiplex PCR was the method, and the copy in TCRdb shows in-frame clones only, minus some. The top ten clones hold approximately 4.5% of a sample with 50,000 to 65,000 clones, approximately 81% of them seen once. Sequenced: peripheral blood. The receptors come from a man aged 35-49 years with active COVID-19.

The CDR3 DNA reads as TGTGCCAGCTCACCACCGGGTCCCTCGGGGAATGAGCAGTTCTTC. Amino acids: CASSPPGPSGNEQFF. V and J are TRBV18 and TRBJ2-1; D is perhaps TRBD2 (5 bases). V lost 0 bases and J 7 bases, leaving 13 bases between the germline ends. The CDR3 is 15 amino acids. CDR1 is KGHSH and CDR2 is LQKENI in the germline V gene.

This chain joins TRBV27 and TRBJ1-1; D possibly corresponds to TRBD1 (6 bases). Germline V lookup: CDR1 MNHEY, CDR2 SMNVEV (reference sequence). Trimming removed 7 bases at V and 2 bases at J, with 14 bases between. This CDR3 contains 14 residues. This chain's CDR3 is CASKVGGANTEAFF. CDR3 in DNA: TGTGCCAGCAAAGTTGGGGGCGCAAACACTGAAGCTTTCTTT.

The chain is built from TRBV27 and TRBJ1-5; D is undetermined. Germline CDR1 reads MNHEY; CDR2 reads SMNVEV (reference sequence). This CDR3 contains 15 residues. V shed 5 bases and J shed 0 bases, with 11 bases lying between them. CDR3 coding DNA: TGTGCCAGCAGTGCAAAAGTACATAGCAATCAGCCCCAGCATTTT. Its protein product is CASSAKVHSNQPQHF.

The chain links TRBV27 to TRBJ1-1, with a possible D match to TRBD1 (6 bases). CDR1 is MNHEY, CDR2 SMNVEV, per germline (reference sequence). The CDR3 extends over 13 amino acids. Between the trimmed V and J ends, which lost 0 bases and 10 bases, there was a span of 12 bases. CDR3 protein: CASSLSITGRAFF. As DNA, the CDR3 is TGTGCCAGCAGTTTATCGATCACAGGGAGAGCTTTCTTT.

This chain connects TRBV5-1 to TRBJ2-1; TRBD2 agrees at 10 bases. This CDR3 is 15 amino acids long. CDR1 and CDR2 (germline): SGHRS, YFSETQ. Trimming took 6 bases from V and 5 from J; bases not matched to a gene: 8. Here the CDR3 DNA reads TGCGCCAGCAAGACTAGCGGGTTGAACAACAATGAGCAGTTCTTC. Translating gives CASKTSGLNNNEQFF.

The chain links TRBV14 to TRBJ2-3; TRBD2 might be the D (5 bases). The CDR3 consists of 15 residues. V was cut by 2 bases and J by 2 bases, with 11 bases left in between. Germline V gene data show CDR1 as SGHDN and CDR2 as FVKESK. CDR3 amino acids: CASSQRSGPTDTQYF. The DNA of the CDR3 is TGTGCCAGCAGCCAAAGAAGCGGACCCACAGATACGCAGTATTTT.

The CDR3 bases are TGTGCCACCAGCAGACAGGGGGCGGAGACCCAGTACTTC. It specifies CATSRQGAETQYF. This sequence joins TRBV15 and TRBJ2-5; 8 nucleotides agree with TRBD1. CDR1 and CDR2 from the germline V gene are LNHNV and YYDKDF (reference sequence). J lost 5 bases, V lost 2 bases, and 1 base had no gene match. This CDR3 region has 13 residues.

V is TRBV11-2 and J is TRBJ2-7; D gene uncertain. The V gene's germline CDR1 is SGHAT and CDR2 FQNNGV. V was shortened by 0 bases and J by 7 bases, with 10 bases between the two germline ends. CDR3 length equals 13 residues. The CDR3 here is CASSLDLSGEQYF. Here the CDR3 DNA reads TGTGCCAGCAGCTTAGATCTTTCAGGAGAGCAGTACTTC.

The gene calls are TRBV27 and TRBJ1-2; a possible D gene is TRBD1 (5 bases). V was trimmed by 6 bases and J by 10 bases, leaving 18 bases between them. Germline values: CDR1 MNHEY, CDR2 SMNVEV (reference sequence). This CDR3 is built from 13 residues. CDR3 protein: CASRDPGSGHYTF. The DNA for the CDR3 is TGTGCCAGCAGGGACCCAGGCAGTGGACACTACACCTTC.

The table lists this clone with a count of one. CDR3 protein: CATGLAGAVGNEQFF. In DNA form, the CDR3 reads TGTGCCACAGGACTAGCGGGAGCAGTAGGCAATGAGCAGTTCTTC. The genes are TRBV15 and TRBJ2-1; 13 nucleotides agree with TRBD2. Germline values: CDR1 LNHNV, CDR2 YYDKDF (reference sequence). J gave up 6 bases and V 9 bases, and 8 bases lay outside the gene matches. This CDR3 is built from 15 residues.

V is TRBV25-1 and J is TRBJ2-1; 8 bases align to TRBD2. V lost 7 bases and J lost 16; bases outside the gene matches: 9. The CDR3 is 11 residues long. The germline V gene encodes CDR1 MGHDK and CDR2 SYGVNS. The CDR3 coding sequence is TGTGCCAGCACAGCGGGAGTTACAGTATTCTTC. Translated, it gives CASTAGVTVFF.

The genes are TRBV10-2 and TRBJ1-4; 10 positions agree with TRBD1. The CDR3 spans 13 residues. V shed 4 bases and J 10 bases; nucleotides not matched to a gene: 3. CDR1 and CDR2 (germline): WSHSY, SAAADI. The CDR3 is CASSADRGGKLFF. In DNA form, the CDR3 reads TGCGCCAGCAGTGCGGACAGGGGGGGAAAACTGTTTTTT.